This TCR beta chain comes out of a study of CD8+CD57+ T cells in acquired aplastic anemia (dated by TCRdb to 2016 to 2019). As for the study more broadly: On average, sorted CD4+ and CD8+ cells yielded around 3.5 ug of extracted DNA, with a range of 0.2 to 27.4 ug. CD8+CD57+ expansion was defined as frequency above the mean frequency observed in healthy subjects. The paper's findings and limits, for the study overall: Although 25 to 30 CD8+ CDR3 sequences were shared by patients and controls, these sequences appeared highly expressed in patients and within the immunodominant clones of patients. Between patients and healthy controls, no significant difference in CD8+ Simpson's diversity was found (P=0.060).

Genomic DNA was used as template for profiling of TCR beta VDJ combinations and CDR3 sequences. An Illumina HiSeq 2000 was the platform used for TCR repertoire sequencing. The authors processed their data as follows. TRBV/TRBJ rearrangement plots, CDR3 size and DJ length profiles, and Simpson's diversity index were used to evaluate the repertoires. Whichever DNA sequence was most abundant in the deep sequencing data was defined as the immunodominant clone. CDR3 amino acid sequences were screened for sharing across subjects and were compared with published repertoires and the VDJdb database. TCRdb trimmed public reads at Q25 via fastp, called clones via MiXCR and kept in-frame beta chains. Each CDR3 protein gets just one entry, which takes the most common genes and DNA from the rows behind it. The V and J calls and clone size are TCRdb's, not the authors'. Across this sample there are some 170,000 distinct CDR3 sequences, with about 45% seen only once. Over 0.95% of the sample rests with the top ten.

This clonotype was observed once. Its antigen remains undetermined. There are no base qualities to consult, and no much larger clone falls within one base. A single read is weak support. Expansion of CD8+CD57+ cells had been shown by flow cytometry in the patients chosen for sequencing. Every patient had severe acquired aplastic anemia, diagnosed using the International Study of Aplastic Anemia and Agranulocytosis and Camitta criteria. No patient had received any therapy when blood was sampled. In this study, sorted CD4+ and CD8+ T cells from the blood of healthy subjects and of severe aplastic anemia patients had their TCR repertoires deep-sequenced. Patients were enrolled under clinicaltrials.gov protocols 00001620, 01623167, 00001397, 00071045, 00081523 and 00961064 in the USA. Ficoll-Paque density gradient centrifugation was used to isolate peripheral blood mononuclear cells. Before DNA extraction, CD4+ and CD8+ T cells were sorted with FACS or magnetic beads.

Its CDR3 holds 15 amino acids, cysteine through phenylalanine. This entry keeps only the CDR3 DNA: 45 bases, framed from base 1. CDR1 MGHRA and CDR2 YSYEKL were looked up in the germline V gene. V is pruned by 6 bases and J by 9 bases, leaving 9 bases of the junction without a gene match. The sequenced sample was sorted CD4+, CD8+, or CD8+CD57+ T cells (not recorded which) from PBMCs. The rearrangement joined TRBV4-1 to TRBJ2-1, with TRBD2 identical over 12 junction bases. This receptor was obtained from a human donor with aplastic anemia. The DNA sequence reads TGCGCCAGCAGTCCGACTAGCGGGGGAGGGAGTGAGCAGTTCTTC. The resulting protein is CASSPTSGGGSEQFF.